These T cell receptor beta chains were read from a single sample in a study of blood T cell repertoires in COVID-19. The table came from immunoSEQ multiplex PCR; TCRdb's copy has only in-frame clones and leaves some out. The sample shows roughly 200,000 clones, 75% to 80% of them seen only once. The specimen was peripheral blood. The receptors shown here come from a woman aged 45 to 65 with active or convalescent COVID-19. CDR3s include the opening cysteine and the closing phenylalanine or tryptophan. Each record gives: clone size, V gene, J gene, D gene, CDR3 DNA, CDR3 protein. A D gene is named only where the DNA matches it firmly. Expanded clones get a size class; other rows say once, few or many, or leave the size out.

.	TRBV10-1	TRBJ1-2	.	TGCGCCAGCAGTGAGTCGAGGGATAGACGGGACTATGGCTACACCTTC	CASSESRDRRDYGYTF
once	TRBV19	TRBJ1-5	TRBD1	TGTGCCAGTAGTATCAACCGGGACAGGGGTCAGCCCCAGCATTTT	CASSINRDRGQPQHF
.	TRBV19	TRBJ2-7	.	TGTGCCAGTAGTATCCTCGGACGGGAGAGTTTCTACGAGCAGTACTTC	CASSILGRESFYEQYF
.	TRBV4-2	TRBJ1-4	.	TGTGCCAGCAGCCAGGGGGGGGCGCATGAAAAACTGTTTTTT	CASSQGGAHEKLFF
.	TRBV2	TRBJ2-2	TRBD1	TGTGCCAGCAGAGGGGGCAGAGGGAATAGAGAGAACACCGGGGAGCTGTTTTTT	CASRGGRGNRENTGELFF
.	TRBV3-1/TRBV3-2	TRBJ2-7	TRBD1	TGTGCCAGCAGCCAACGACAGGGTGAGGGCGAGCAGTACTTC	CASSQRQGEGEQYF
few	TRBV25-1	TRBJ2-7	.	TGTGCCAGCAGTGAACGACAGGACTACGAGCAGTACTTC	CASSERQDYEQYF
few	TRBV30	TRBJ2-7	.	TGTGCCTGGAGTGTCGGCTCCTACGAGCAGTACTTC	CAWSVGSYEQYF
.	TRBV7-3	TRBJ1-2	TRBD1	TGTGCCAGCAGCACTGGACAGGGCAAAGGCTACACCTTC	CASSTGQGKGYTF
.	TRBV28	TRBJ2-3	TRBD2	TGTGCCAGCACCCCGTCAGGACTAGCAGGCACAGATACGCAGTATTTT	CASTPSGLAGTDTQYF
few	TRBV3-1/TRBV3-2	TRBJ2-3	.	TGTGCCACCCGGGGGTCAGATACGCAGTATTTT	CATRGSDTQYF
.	TRBV2	TRBJ1-4	.	TGTGCCAGCAGTGAAGCTTGGGGACAAAAACCTGGGGAACTGTTTTTT	CASSEAWGQKPGELFF
.	TRBV7-2	TRBJ1-2	TRBD1	TGTGCCAGCAGCTTAGAGGCAGGGGGTAACTATGGCTACACCTTC	CASSLEAGGNYGYTF
few	TRBV5-6	TRBJ1-5	.	TGTGCCAGCAGCGAAGGAACAGTCAATCAGCCCCAGCATTTT	CASSEGTVNQPQHF
.	TRBV11-2	TRBJ2-5	TRBD2	TGTGCCAGCAGCCCGGGACTATTAGAGACCCAGTACTTC	CASSPGLLETQYF
.	TRBV6-6	TRBJ2-5	TRBD2	TGTGCCAGCAGGAGGACTAGCGGGAGTGAGACCCAGTACTTC	CASRRTSGSETQYF
.	TRBV9	TRBJ2-1	TRBD1	TGTGCCAGCAGCGTAGTGGCAGGGGGCATGGATGAGCAGTTCTTC	CASSVVAGGMDEQFF
.	TRBV11-2	TRBJ1-4	TRBD1	TGTGCCAGCACTAGGACAGGGTCTAATGAAAAACTGTTTTTT	CASTRTGSNEKLFF
.	TRBV9	TRBJ2-6	.	TGTGCCAGCAGCGCTTTGCGGGCTGGGGCCAACGTCCTGACTTTC	CASSALRAGANVLTF
.	TRBV3-1/TRBV3-2	TRBJ2-7	TRBD1	TGTGCCAGCAGCCAAGCTCAGGGGGCTGGTCGGAACGAGCAGTACTTC	CASSQAQGAGRNEQYF
.	TRBV30	TRBJ2-1	.	TGTGCCTGGGACGACGGGGTCCTAAATGAGCAGTTCTTC	CAWDDGVLNEQFF
few	TRBV6-5	TRBJ1-1	.	TGTGCCAGCAAAAGTCGGGGGGGGAATGAAGCTTTCTTT	CASKSRGGNEAFF
.	TRBV4-3	TRBJ1-1	.	TGCGCCAGCAGCCAAGATCCGGGGGTGAACACTGAAGCTTTCTTT	CASSQDPGVNTEAFF
.	TRBV27	TRBJ1-6	.	TGTGCCAGCAGCCTACAGGCGCAATTTTCACCCCTCCACTTT	CASSLQAQFSPLHF
.	TRBV7-2	TRBJ1-5	TRBD1	TGTGCCAGCAGCTTAAGGACAGGGGGACGCCAGCCCCAGCATTTT	CASSLRTGGRQPQHF
.	TRBV30	TRBJ1-5	.	TGTGCCGCGGGGCAGGTCAATCAGCCCCAGCATTTT	CAAGQVNQPQHF
.	TRBV19	TRBJ2-5	.	TGTGCCAGTAGTATGGGACATTGGGAGACCCAGTACTTC	CASSMGHWETQYF
.	TRBV11-1	TRBJ1-1	.	TGTGCCAGCAGCTTAAATTGGGCATCTGAAGCTTTCTTT	CASSLNWASEAFF
.	TRBV7-2	TRBJ2-1	TRBD1	TGTGCCAGCAGCTTAGACAGGGGATACGTGGGTGAGCAGTTCTTC	CASSLDRGYVGEQFF
.	TRBV10-1	TRBJ2-3	.	TGCGCCAGCAGAAAGGGGAGGCCTACTAGCACAGATACGCAGTATTTT	CASRKGRPTSTDTQYF
.	TRBV28	TRBJ2-4	.	TGTGCCAGCAGTTTCCCCGGGAGGGACAGCATTCAGTACTTC	CASSFPGRDSIQYF
.	TRBV19	TRBJ2-1	TRBD1	TGTGCCAGTAGTGGGCGGGACAGGGGGTATAATGAGCAGTTCTTC	CASSGRDRGYNEQFF
.	TRBV5-1	TRBJ1-1	.	TGCGCCAGCAGCTCCGCGGGACTAGTAGCGCTGAACACTGAAGCTTTCTTT	CASSSAGLVALNTEAFF
.	TRBV6-2/TRBV6-3	TRBJ2-7	.	TGTGCCAGCAGTTACGCGCCCAGGGACGAGCAGTACTTC	CASSYAPRDEQYF
.	TRBV5-1	TRBJ2-5	TRBD2	TGCGCCAGCAGCTTGGGCGCTAGCGGGAACCAAGAGACCCAGTACTTC	CASSLGASGNQETQYF
.	TRBV10-3	TRBJ2-7	TRBD1	TGTGCCATCAGTGAGGGACAGGGGGGCTGGACCTACGAGCAGTACTTC	CAISEGQGGWTYEQYF
.	TRBV6-4	TRBJ2-1	TRBD2	TGTGCCAGCAGTTACGGGGGGAATGAGCAGTTCTTC	CASSYGGNEQFF
.	TRBV6-6	TRBJ2-3	.	TGTGCCAGCAGTTACCACACTAGCTCGAGCACAGATACGCAGTATTTT	CASSYHTSSSTDTQYF
few	TRBV23-1	TRBJ2-7	TRBD1	TGCGCCAGCAGTCACCAGGACCCAGGACAGGAGACCGAGCAGTACTTC	CASSHQDPGQETEQYF
.	TRBV1	TRBJ1-6	.	TGCACCAGCAGCCAAAGGCCGTCTCGGGAATATAATTCACCCCTCCACTTT	CTSSQRPSREYNSPLHF
few	TRBV28	TRBJ1-6	.	TGTGCCAGCAGTTTAATGAGCGGGTTGTCACCCCTCCACTTT	CASSLMSGLSPLHF
.	TRBV18	TRBJ1-4	TRBD1	TGTGCCAGCTCCAGACAGGGCCAAACTAATGAAAAACTGTTTTTT	CASSRQGQTNEKLFF